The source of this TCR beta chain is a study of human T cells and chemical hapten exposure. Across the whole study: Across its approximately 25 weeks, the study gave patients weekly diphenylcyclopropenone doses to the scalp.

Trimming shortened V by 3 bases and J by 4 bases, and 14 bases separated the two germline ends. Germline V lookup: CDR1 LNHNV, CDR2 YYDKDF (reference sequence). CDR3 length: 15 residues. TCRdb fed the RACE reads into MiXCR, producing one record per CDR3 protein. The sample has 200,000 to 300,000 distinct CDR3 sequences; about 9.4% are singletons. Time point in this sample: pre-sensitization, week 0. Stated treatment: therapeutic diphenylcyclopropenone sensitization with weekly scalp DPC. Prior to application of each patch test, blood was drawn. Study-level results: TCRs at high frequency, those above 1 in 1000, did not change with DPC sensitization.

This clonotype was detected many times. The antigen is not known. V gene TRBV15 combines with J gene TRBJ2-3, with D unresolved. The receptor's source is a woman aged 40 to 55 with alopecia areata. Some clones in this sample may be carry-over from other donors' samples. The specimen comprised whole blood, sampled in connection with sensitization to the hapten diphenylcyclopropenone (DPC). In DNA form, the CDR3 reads TGTGCCACCAGCAGGAGGCAGGTGGTGGCAGATACGCAGTATTTT. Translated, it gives CATSRRQVVADTQYF.